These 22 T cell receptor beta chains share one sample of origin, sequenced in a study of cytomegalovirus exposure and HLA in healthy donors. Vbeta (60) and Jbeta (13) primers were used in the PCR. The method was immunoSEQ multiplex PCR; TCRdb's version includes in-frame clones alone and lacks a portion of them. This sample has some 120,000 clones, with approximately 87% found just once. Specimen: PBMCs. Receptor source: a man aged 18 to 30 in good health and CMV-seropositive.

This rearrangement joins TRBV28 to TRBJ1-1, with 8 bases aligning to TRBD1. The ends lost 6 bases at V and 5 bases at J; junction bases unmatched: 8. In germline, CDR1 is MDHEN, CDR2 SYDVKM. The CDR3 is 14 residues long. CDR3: CASREQGDGTEAFF. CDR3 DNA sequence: TGTGCCAGCAGAGAACAGGGGGATGGGACTGAAGCTTTCTTT.

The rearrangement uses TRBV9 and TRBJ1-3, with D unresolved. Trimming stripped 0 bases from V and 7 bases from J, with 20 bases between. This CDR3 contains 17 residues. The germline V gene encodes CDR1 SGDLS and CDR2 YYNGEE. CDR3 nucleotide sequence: TGTGCCAGCAGCGTAGATTCCGGGTCTATAAGAGGCAACACCATATATTTT. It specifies CASSVDSGSIRGNTIYF.

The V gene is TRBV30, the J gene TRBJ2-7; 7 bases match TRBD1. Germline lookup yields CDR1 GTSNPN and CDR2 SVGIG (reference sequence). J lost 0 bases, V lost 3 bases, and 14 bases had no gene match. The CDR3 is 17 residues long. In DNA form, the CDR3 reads TGTGCCTGGAGGGCCCGGGGAATGACAGGGAGCTCCTACGAGCAGTACTTC. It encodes CAWRARGMTGSSYEQYF.

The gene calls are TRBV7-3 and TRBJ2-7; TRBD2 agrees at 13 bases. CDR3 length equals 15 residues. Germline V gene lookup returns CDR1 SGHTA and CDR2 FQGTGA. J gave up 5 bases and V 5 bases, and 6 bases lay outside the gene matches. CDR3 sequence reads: CASSTGLAGEHEQYF. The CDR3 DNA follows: TGTGCCAGCAGCACTGGACTAGCGGGGGAACACGAGCAGTACTTC.

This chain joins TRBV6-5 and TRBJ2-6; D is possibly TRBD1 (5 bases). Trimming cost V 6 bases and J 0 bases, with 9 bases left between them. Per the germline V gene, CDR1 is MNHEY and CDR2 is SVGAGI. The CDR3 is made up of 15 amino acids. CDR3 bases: TGTGCCAGCAGGCTGGACAACTCTGGGGCCAACGTCCTGACTTTC. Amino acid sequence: CASRLDNSGANVLTF.

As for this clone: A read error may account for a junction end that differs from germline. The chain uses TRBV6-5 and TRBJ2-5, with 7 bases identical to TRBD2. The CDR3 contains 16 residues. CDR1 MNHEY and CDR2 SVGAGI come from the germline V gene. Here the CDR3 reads CASSSSWTAGDRPVHF. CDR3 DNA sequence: TGTGCCAGCAGTTCCTCCTGGACCGCGGGGGACCGCCCCGTTCACTTC.

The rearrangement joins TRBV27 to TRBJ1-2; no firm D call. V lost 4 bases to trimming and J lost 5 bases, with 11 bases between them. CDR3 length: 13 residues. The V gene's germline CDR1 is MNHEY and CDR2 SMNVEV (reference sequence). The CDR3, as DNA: TGTGCCAGCAGTTCGCTGGACTGGTATGGCTACACCTTC. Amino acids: CASSSLDWYGYTF.

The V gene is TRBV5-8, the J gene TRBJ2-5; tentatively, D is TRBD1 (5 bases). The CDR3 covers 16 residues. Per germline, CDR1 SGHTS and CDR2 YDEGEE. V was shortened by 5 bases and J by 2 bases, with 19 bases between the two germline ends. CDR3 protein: CASSSRNRQLQETQYF. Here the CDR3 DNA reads TGTGCCAGCAGTTCTAGAAACCGACAGCTTCAAGAGACCCAGTACTTC.

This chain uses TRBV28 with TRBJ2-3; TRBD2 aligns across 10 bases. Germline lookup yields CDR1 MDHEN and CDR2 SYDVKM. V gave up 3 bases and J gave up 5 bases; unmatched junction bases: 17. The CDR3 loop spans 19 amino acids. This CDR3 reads CASSFRMFGLAGAQDTQYF. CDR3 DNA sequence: TGTGCCAGCAGTTTCCGTATGTTTGGGCTAGCGGGGGCACAAGATACGCAGTATTTT. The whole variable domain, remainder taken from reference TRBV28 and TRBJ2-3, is DVKVTQSSRYLVKRTGEKVFLECVQDMDHENMFWYRQDPGLGLRLIYFSYDVKMKEKGDIPEGYSVSREKKERFSLILESASTNQTSMYLCASSFRMFGLAGAQDTQYFGPGTRLTVL.

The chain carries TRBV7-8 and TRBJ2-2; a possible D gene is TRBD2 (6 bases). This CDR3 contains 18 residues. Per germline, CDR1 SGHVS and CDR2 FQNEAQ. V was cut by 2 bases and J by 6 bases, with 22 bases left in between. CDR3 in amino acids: CASSLSTGTAGPAGELFF. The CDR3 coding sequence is TGTGCCAGCAGCTTAAGTACTGGAACCGCGGGGCCCGCCGGGGAGCTGTTTTTT. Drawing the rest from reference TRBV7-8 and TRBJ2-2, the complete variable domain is GAGVSQSPRYKVAKRGQDVALRCDPISGHVSLFWYQQALGQGPEFLTYFQNEAQLDKSGLPSDRFFAERPEGSVSTLKIQRTQQEDSAVYLCASSLSTGTAGPAGELFFGEGSRLTVL.

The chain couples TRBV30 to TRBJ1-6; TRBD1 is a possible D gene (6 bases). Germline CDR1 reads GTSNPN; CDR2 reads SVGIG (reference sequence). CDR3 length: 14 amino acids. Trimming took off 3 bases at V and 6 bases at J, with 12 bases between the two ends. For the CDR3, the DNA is TGTGCCTGGAGACCCCAGGGGACTAATTCACCCCTCCACTTT. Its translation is CAWRPQGTNSPLHF.

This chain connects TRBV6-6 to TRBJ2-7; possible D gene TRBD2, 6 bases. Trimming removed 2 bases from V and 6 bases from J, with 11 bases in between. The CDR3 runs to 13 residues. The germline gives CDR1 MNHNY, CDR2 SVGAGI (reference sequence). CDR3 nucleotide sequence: TGTGCCAGCAGTTACGACAGAGCGGGCGAGCAGTACTTC. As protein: CASSYDRAGEQYF.

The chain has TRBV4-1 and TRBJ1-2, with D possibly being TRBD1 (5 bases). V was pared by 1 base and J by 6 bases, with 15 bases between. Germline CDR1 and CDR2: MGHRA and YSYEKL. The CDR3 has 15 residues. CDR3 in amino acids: CASSQVFGGYDGYTF. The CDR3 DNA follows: TGCGCCAGCAGCCAAGTTTTTGGGGGGTATGATGGCTACACCTTC.

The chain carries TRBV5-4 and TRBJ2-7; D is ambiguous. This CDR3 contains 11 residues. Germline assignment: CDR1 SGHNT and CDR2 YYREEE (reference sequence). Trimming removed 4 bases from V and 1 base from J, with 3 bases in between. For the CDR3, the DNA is TGTGCCAGCAGCACTTCCTACGAGCAGTACTTC. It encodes CASSTSYEQYF.

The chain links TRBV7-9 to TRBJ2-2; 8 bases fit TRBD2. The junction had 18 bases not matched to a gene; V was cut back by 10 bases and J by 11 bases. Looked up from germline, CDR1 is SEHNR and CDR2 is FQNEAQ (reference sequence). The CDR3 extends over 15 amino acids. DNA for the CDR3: TGTGCCAACCCCCCCCGGGGCGGGGGGCCGGCAGAGCTGTTTTTT. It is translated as CANPPRGGGPAELFF.

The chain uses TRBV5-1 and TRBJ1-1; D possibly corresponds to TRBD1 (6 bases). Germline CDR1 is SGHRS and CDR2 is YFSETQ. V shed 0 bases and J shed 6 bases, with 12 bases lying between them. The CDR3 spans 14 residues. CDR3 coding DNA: TGCGCCAGCAGCTTGGCCCCGGGGGGCGCTGAAGCTTTCTTT. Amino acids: CASSLAPGGAEAFF.

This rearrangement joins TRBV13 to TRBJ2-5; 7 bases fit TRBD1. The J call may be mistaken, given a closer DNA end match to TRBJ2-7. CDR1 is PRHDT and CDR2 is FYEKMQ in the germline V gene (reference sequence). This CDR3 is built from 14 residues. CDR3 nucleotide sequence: TGTGCCAGCAGCTCCGGGACAGACAACTACGAGCAGTACTTC. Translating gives CASSSGTDNYEQYF.

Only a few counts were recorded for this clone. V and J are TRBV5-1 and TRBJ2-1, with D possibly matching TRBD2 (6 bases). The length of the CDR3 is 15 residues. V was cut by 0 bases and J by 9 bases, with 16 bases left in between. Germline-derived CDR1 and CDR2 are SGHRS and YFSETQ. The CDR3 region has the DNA TGCGCCAGCAGCTTGGAACAGGCGGTCGGGGGTGAGCAGTTCTTC. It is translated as CASSLEQAVGGEQFF.

CDR3 nucleotides: TGCGCCAGCAGCCGCTCTAGCGGGGACAATGAGCAGTTCTTC. Its protein product is CASSRSSGDNEQFF. The gene calls are TRBV4-1 and TRBJ2-1; TRBD2 agrees at 9 bases. Germline values: CDR1 MGHRA, CDR2 YSYEKL. Trimming cost V 4 bases and J 5 bases; bases outside gene matches: 3. The CDR3 is 14 residues long.

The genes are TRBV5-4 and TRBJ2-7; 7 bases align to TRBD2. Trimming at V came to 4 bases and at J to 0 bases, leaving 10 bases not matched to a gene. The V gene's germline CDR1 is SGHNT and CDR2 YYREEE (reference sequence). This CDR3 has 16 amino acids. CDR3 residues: CASSDPGSGASYEQYF. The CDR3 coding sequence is TGTGCCAGCAGCGATCCTGGCAGCGGGGCCTCCTACGAGCAGTACTTC.

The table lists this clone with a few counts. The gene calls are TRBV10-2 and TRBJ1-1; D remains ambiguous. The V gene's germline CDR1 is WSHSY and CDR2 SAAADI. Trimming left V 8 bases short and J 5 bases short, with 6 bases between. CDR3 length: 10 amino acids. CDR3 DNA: TGCGCCAGCGGGGAGACTGAAGCTTTCTTT. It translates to CASGETEAFF.

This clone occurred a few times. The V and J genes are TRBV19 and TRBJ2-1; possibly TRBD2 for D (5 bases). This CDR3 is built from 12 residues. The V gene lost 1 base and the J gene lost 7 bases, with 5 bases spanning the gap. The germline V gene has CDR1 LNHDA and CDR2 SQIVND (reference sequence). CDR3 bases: TGTGCCAGTAGTATAGGGAGGAATGAGCAGTTCTTC. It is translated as CASSIGRNEQFF.